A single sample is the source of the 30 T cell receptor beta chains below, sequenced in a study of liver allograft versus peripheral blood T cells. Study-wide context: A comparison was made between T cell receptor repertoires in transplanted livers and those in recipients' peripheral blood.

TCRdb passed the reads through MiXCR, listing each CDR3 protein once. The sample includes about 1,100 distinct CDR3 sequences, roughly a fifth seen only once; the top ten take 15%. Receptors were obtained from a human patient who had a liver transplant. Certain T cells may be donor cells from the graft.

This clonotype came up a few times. The CDR3 loop is CASSFVGTEAFF. CDR3 nucleotides: TGTGCCAGCAGTTTCGTGGGTACTGAAGCTTTCTTT. The rearrangement uses TRBV12-3 or TRBV12-4 and TRBJ1-1; D not certain. Trimming stripped 3 bases from V and 5 bases from J, with 7 bases between. The CDR3 runs 12 residues.

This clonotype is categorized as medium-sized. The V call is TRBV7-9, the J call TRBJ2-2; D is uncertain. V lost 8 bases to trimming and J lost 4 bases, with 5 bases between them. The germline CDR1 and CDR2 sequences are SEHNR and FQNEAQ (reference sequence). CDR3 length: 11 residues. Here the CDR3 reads CASGGTGELFF. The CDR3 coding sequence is TGTGCCAGCGGCGGCACCGGGGAGCTGTTTTTT.

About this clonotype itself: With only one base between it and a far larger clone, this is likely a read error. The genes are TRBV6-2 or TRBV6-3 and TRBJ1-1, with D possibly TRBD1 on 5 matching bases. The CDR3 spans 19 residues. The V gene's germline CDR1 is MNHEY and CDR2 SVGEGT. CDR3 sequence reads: CASSFPLDRDAPLATGAFF. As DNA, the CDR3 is TGTGCCAGCAGTTTTCCTCTCGACAGAGACGCACCTTTGGCCACTGGAGCTTTCTTT.

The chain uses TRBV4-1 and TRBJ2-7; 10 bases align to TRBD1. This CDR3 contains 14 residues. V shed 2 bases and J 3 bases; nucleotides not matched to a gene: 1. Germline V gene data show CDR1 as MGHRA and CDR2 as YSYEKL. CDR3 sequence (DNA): TGCGCCAGCAGCCAATGGACAGGGGGCTACGAGCAGTACTTC. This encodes CASSQWTGGYEQYF.

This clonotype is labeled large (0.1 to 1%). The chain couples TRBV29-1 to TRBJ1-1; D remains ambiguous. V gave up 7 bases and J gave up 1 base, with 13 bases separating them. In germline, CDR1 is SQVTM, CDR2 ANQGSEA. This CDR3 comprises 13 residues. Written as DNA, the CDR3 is TGCAGCGCCTCGGAGGGCACGAACACTGAAGCTTTCTTT. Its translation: CSASEGTNTEAFF.

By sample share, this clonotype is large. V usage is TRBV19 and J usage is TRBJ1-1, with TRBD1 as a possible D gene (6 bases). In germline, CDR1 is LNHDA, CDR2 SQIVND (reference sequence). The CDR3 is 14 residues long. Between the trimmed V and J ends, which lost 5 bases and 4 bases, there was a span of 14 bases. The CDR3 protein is CASSPTGFITEAFF. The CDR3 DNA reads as TGTGCCAGTAGTCCCACAGGGTTCATCACTGAAGCTTTCTTT.

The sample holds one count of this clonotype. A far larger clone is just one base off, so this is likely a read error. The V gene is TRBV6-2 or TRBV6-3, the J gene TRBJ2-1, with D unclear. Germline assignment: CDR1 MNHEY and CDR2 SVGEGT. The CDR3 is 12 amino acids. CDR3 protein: CASSSQDEYFYF. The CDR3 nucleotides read TGTGCCAGCAGTTCCCAGGACGAGTATTTCTACTTC.

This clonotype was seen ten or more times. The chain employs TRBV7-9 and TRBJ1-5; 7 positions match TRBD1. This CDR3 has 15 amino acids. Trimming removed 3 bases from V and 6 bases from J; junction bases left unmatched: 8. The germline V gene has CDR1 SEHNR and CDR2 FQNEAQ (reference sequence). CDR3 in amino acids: CASSFGQAFPQPQHF. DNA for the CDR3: TGTGCCAGCAGCTTCGGACAGGCCTTCCCTCAGCCCCAGCATTTT.

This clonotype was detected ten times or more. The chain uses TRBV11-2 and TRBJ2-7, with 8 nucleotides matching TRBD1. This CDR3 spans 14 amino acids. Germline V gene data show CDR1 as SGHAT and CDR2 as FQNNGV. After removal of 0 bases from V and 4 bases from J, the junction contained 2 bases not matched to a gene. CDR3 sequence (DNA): TGTGCCAGCAGCTTAGAGGACAGGGTTTACGAGCAGTACTTC. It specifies CASSLEDRVYEQYF.

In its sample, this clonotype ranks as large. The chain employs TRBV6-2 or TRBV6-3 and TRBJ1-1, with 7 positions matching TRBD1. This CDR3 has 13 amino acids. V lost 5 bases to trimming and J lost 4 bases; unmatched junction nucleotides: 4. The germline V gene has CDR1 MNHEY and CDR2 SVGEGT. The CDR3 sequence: CASSRRGGTEAFF. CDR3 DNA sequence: TGTGCCAGCAGTCGCAGGGGGGGCACTGAAGCTTTCTTT.

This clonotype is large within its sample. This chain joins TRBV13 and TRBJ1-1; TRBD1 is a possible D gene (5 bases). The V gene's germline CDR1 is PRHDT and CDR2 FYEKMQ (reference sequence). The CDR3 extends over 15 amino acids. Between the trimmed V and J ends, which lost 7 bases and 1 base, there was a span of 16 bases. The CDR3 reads CASTIGEGPNTEAFF. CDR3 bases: TGTGCCAGCACCATAGGGGAGGGACCGAACACTGAAGCTTTCTTT.

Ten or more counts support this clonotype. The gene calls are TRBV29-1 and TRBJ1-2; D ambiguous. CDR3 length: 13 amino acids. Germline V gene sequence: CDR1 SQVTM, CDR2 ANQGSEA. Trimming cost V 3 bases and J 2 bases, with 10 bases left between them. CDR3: CSVEASPNYGYTF. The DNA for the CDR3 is TGCAGCGTTGAGGCCAGTCCGAACTATGGCTACACCTTC.

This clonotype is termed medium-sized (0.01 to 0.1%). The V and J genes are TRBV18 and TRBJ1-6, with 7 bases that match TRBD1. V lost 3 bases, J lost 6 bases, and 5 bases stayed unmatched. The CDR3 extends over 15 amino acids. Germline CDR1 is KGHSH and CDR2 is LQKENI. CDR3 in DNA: TGTGCCAGCTCACCGTCGACAGGGATTAATTCACCCCTCCACTTT. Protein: CASSPSTGINSPLHF.

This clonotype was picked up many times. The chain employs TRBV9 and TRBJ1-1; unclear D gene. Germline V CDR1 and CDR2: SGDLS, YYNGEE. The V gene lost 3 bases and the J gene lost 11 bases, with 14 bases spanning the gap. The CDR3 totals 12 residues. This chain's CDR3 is CASSAWSTGAFF. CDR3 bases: TGTGCCAGCAGCGCATGGTCCACGGGGGCTTTCTTT. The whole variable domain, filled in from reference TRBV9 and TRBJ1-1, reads DSGVTQTPKHLITATGQRVTLRCSPRSGDLSVYWYQQSLDQGLQFLIQYYNGEERAKGNILERFSAQQFPDLHSELNLSSLELGDSALYFCASSAWSTGAFFGQGTRLTVV.

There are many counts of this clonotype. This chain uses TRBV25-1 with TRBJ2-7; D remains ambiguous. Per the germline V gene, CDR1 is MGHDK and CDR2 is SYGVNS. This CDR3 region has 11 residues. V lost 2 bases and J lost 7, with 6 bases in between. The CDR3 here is CASSELEEQYF. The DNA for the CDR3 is TGTGCCAGCAGTGAACTCGAGGAGCAGTACTTC.

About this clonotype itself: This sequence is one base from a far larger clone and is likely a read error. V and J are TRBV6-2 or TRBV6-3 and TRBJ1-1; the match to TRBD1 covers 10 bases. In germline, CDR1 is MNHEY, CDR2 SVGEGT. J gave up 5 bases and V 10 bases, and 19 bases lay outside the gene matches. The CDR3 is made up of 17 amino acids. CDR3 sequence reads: CATTYGGGTGERTEAFF. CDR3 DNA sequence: TGTGCCACCACCTACGGAGGGGGGACAGGGGAAAGAACTGAAGCTTTCTTT.

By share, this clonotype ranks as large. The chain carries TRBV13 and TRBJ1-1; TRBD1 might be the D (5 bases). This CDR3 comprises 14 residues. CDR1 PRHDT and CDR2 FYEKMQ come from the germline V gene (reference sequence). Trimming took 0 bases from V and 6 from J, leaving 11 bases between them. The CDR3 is CASSLGLGGAEAFF. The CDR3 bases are TGTGCCAGCAGCTTAGGCCTGGGAGGGGCTGAAGCTTTCTTT. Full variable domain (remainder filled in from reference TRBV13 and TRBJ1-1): AAGVIQSPRHLIKEKRETATLKCYPIPRHDTVYWYQQGPGQDPQFLISFYEKMQSDKGSIPDRFSAQQFSDYHSELNMSSLELGDSALYFCASSLGLGGAEAFFGQGTRLTVV.

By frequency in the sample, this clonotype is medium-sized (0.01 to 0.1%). The CDR3: CASSKLRAPANSPLHF. In nucleotides, the CDR3 is TGTGCCAGCAGCAAGCTCCGGGCCCCCGCAAATTCACCCCTCCACTTT. The chain employs TRBV6-1 and TRBJ1-6; D remains ambiguous. This CDR3 comprises 16 residues. From germline, CDR1 is MNHNS and CDR2 SASEGT. The V and J ends lost 6 bases and 7 bases respectively, with 19 bases between them.

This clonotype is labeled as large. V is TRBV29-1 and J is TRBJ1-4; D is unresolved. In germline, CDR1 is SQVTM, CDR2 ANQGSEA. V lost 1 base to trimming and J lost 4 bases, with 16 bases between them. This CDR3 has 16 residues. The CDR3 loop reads CSVEGIDDGFNEKLFF. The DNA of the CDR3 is TGCAGCGTTGAAGGGATCGACGACGGATTTAATGAAAAACTGTTTTTT.

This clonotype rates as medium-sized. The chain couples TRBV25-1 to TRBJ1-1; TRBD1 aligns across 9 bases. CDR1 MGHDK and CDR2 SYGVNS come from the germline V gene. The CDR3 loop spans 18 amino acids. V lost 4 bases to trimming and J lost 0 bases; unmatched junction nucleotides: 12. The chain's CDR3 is CASSGLRDRAKVNTEAFF. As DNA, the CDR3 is TGTGCCAGCAGTGGCCTGCGGGACAGGGCCAAAGTGAACACTGAAGCTTTCTTT.

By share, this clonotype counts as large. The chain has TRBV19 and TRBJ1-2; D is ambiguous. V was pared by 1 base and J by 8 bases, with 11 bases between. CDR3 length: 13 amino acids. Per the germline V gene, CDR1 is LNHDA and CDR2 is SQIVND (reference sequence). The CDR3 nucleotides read TGTGCCAGTAGTATAGGCGGAGAGAGCGGCTACACCTTC. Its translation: CASSIGGESGYTF.

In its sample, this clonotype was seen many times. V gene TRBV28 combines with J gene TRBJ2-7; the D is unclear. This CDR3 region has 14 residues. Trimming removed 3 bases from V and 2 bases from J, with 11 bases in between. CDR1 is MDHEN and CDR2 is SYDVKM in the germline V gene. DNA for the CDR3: TGTGCCAGCAGTTTCCTAAACAGTCCCTACGAGCAGTACTTC. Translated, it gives CASSFLNSPYEQYF.

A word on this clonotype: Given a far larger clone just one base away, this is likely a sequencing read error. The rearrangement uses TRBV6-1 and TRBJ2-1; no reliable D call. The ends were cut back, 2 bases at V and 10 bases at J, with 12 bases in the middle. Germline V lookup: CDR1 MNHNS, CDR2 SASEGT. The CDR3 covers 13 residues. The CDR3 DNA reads TGTGCCAGCAGTGAAACAGACACGGGCGAGCAGTTCTTC. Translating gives CASSETDTGEQFF.

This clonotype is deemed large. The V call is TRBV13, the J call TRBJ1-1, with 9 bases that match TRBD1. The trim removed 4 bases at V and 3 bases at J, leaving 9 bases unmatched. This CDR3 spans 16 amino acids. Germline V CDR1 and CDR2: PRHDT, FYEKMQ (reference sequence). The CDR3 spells CASSYRGTGWYTEAFF. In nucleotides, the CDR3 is TGTGCCAGCAGCTACCGGGGGACAGGGTGGTACACTGAAGCTTTCTTT.

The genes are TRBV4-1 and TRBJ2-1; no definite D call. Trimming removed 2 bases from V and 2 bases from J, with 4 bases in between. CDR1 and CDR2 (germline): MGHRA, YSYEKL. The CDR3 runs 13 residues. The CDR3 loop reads CASSQSAYNEQFF. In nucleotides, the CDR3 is TGCGCCAGCAGCCAAAGCGCCTACAATGAGCAGTTCTTC.

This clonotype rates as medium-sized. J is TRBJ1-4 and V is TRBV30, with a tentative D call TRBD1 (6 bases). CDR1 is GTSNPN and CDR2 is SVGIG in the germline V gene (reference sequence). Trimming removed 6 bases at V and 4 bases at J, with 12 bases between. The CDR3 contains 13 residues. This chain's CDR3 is CACKGGDNEKLFF. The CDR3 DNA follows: TGTGCCTGTAAAGGGGGAGATAATGAAAAACTGTTTTTT.

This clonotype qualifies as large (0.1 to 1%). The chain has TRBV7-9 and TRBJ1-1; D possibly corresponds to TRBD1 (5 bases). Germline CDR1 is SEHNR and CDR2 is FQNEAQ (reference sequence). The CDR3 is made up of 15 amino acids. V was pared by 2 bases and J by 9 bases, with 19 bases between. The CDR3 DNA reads TGTGCCAGCAGCTTATTGGATGGGGGGGTCCGACAAGCTTTCTTT. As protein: CASSLLDGGVRQAFF.

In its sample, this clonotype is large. CDR3 amino acids: CASSLNMGSGYTF. The CDR3 DNA sequence: TGTGCCAGCAGTCTCAATATGGGGAGCGGCTACACCTTC. V gene TRBV6-2 or TRBV6-3 combines with J gene TRBJ1-2, with D unresolved. The CDR3 is made up of 13 amino acids. The V end lost 5 bases, the J end lost 8 bases, and 15 bases lay between the germline ends. Germline V gene sequence: CDR1 MNHEY, CDR2 SVGEGT.

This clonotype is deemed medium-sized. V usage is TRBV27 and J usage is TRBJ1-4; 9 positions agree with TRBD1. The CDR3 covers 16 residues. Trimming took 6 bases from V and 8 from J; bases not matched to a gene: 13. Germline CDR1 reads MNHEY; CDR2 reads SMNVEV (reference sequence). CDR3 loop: CASSLARSGQGEKLFF. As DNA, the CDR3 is TGTGCCAGCAGCTTAGCGAGATCGGGACAGGGCGAAAAACTGTTTTTT.

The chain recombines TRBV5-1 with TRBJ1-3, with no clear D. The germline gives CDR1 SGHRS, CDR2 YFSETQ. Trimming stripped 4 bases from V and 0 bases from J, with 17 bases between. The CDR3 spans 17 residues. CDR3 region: CASSPLERTYSGNTIYF. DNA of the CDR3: TGCGCCAGCAGCCCCTTGGAAAGGACCTACTCTGGAAACACCATATATTTT.